This T cell receptor beta chain comes out of a study of T cells in Graves' hyperthyroidism and ophthalmopathy. J lost 5 bases, V lost 4 bases, and 5 bases had no gene match. Germline V gene data show CDR1 as MDHEN and CDR2 as SYDVKM. The CDR3 sequence is 14 residues long. RNA transcripts served as the template for amplifying TCR beta CDR3 regions. Using the HTBI primer set, a first-round RT-PCR was run on the TCR CDR3. MiXCR, run by TCRdb on the multiplex PCR reads, gives a single entry per CDR3 protein. The data contain 250,000 to 300,000 distinct CDR3 sequences, more than 12% of them seen just once; the ten biggest clones take up approximately 12%. This clonotype showed up many times.

The V gene is TRBV28, the J gene TRBJ2-5; 9 bases map to TRBD2. Sequencing input: blood. The sequence derives from a woman aged 40 to 50 with Graves' hyperthyroidism that later progressed to Graves' ophthalmopathy. This chain's CDR3 is CASSSIAGVETQYF. The CDR3 nucleotides are TGTGCCAGCAGTTCGATAGCGGGAGTGGAGACCCAGTACTTC.